This T cell receptor (beta chain) was recorded in a study of preoperative IRX-2 immunotherapy in early breast cancer. The treatment is: preoperative locoregional IRX-2 cytokine immunotherapy. Samples came from a phase Ib trial of preoperative locoregional IRX-2 cytokine immunotherapy. Assay: immunoSEQ multiplex PCR; the TCRdb copy retains only in-frame clones and omits some. In the table there are around 30,000 clones, nearly 80% of which are singletons. The V end was cut by 5 bases, the J end by 3 bases, with 19 bases between. CDR3 length equals 16 residues. Germline V CDR1 and CDR2: SGHNT, YENEEA. The V call is TRBV11-3, the J call TRBJ1-2; D is perhaps TRBD1 (5 bases). The TCR comes from a human donor with breast cancer. The material sequenced was lymph node tissue, taken before IRX-2 immunotherapy. CDR3 sequence reads: CASSRDLAGGDYGYTF. CDR3 nucleotide sequence: TGTGCCAGCAGCCGGGATTTGGCGGGGGGAGACTATGGCTACACCTTC. Combining the CDR3 with reference TRBV11-3 and TRBJ1-2 gives the whole variable domain EAGVVQSPRYKIIEKKQPVAFWCNPISGHNTLYWYLQNLGQGPELLIRYENEEAVDDSQLPKDRFSAERLKGVDSTLKIQPAELGDSAVYLCASSRDLAGGDYGYTFGSGTRLTVV.